This T cell receptor (beta chain) was sequenced in a study of cytomegalovirus exposure and HLA in healthy donors. The overall study: The approximately 120 validation repertoires were reported in a later analysis to have been generated on the same platform as the roughly 720 first-cohort repertoires. Study-wide points: Most TCRs appeared rarely, but some public TCRs recurred in many donors.

Separate from the roughly 700-subject first cohort was the approximately 120-subject validation cohort, to which the donors belonged. Produced via immunoSEQ multiplex PCR; TCRdb's table is partial and in-frame only. The sample carries about 120,000 clones, 95% to 97% recorded once. The V gene lost 5 bases and the J gene lost 2 bases, with 15 bases spanning the gap. This CDR3 has 15 amino acids. CDR1 is MDHEN and CDR2 is SYDVKM in the germline V gene. As to this clone: Its target is not known.

The sequence came from a young man in good health and CMV-seronegative. The chain couples TRBV28 to TRBJ1-1, with TRBD1 as a possible D gene (6 bases). Material: PBMCs. CDR3 region: CASSDRTESNTEAFF. CDR3 DNA sequence: TGTGCCAGCAGTGATAGGACAGAATCAAACACTGAAGCTTTCTTT.